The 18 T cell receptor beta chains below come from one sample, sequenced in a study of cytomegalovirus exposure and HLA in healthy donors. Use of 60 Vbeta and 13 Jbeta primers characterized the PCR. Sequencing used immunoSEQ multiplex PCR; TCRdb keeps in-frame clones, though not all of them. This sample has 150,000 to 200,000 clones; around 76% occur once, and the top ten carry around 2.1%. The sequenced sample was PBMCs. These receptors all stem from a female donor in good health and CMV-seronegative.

The CDR3 bases are TGCGCCAGCAGTCCAATATTAGTGGAGCAGTACTTC. Translating gives CASSPILVEQYF. The V call is TRBV10-2, the J call TRBJ2-7, with unresolved D. The V gene lost 5 bases and the J gene lost 7 bases, with 12 bases spanning the gap. Germline V gene lookup returns CDR1 WSHSY and CDR2 SAAADI. The length of the CDR3 is 12 residues.

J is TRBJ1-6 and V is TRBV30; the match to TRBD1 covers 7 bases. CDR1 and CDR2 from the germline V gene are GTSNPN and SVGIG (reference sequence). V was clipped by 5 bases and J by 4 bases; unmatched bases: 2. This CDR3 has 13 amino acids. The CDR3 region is CAWSGQYNSPLHF. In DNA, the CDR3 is TGTGCCTGGTCGGGACAGTATAATTCACCCCTCCACTTT.

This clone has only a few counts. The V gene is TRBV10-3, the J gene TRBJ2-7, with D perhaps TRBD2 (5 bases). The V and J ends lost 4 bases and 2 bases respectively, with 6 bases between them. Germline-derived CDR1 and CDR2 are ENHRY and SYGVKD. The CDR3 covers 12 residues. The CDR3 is CAISGLPYEQYF. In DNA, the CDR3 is TGTGCCATCAGTGGACTACCCTACGAGCAGTACTTC.

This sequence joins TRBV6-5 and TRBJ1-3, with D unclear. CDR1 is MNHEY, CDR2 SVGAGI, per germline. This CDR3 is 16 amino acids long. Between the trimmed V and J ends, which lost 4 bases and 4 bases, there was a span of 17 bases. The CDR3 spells CASSFSVDFVGNTIYF. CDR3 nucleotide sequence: TGTGCCAGCAGTTTTTCAGTGGACTTCGTAGGAAACACCATATATTTT.

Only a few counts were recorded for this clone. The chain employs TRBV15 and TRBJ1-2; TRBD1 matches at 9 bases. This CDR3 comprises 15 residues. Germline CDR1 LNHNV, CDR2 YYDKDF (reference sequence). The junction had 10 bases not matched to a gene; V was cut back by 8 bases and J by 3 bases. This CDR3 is CATAPDRGRYYGYTF. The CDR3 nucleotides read TGTGCCACCGCCCCGGACAGGGGACGTTACTATGGCTACACCTTC.

CDR3 DNA: TGTGCCAGCCGGACAGGGCCTAACTATGGCTACACCTTC. Its protein is CASRTGPNYGYTF. J is TRBJ1-2 and V is TRBV28; 8 bases are shared with TRBD1. Germline trimming cut 8 bases from V and 0 bases from J; bases unmatched to any gene: 2. The CDR3 has 13 amino acids. Per germline, CDR1 MDHEN and CDR2 SYDVKM.

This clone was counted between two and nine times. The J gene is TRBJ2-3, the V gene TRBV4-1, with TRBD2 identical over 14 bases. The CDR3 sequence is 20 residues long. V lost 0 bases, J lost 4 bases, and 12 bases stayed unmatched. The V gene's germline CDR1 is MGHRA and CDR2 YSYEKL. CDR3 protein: CASSQDLITGLAGGSDTQYF. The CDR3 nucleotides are TGCGCCAGCAGCCAAGATCTCATCACTGGACTAGCGGGAGGATCAGATACGCAGTATTTT.

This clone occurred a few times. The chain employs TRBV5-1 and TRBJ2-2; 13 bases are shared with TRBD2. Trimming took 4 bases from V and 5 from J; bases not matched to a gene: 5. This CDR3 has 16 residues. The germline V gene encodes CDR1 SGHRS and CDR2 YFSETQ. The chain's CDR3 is CASSPGTSGITGELFF. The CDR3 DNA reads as TGCGCCAGCAGCCCCGGGACTAGCGGGATAACCGGGGAGCTGTTTTTT.

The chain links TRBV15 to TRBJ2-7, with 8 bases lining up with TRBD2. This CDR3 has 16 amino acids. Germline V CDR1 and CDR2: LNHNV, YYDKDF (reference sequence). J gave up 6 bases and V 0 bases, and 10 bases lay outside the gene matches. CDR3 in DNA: TGTGCCACCAGCAGAGAACCCGGGACTCGGGGGGGCGAGCAGTACTTC. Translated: CATSREPGTRGGEQYF.

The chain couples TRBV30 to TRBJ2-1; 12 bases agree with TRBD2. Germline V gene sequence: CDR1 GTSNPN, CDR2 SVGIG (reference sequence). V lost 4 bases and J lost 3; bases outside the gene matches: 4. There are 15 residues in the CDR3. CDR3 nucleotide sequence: TGTGCCTGGACTAGCGGGGGGGTCGACTACAATGAGCAGTTCTTC. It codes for CAWTSGGVDYNEQFF. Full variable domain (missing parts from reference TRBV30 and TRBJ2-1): SQTIHQWPATLVQPVGSPLSLECTVEGTSNPNLYWYRQAAGRGLQLLFYSVGIGQISSEVPQNLSASRPQDRQFILSSKKLLLSDSGFYLCAWTSGGVDYNEQFFGPGTRLTVL.

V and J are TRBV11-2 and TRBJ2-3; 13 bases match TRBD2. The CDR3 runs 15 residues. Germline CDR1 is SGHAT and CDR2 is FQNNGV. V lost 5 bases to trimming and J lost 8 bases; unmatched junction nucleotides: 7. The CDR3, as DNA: TGTGCCAGCAGCGAGACTAGCGGGGGGCGGGGTACGCAGTATTTT. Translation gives CASSETSGGRGTQYF.

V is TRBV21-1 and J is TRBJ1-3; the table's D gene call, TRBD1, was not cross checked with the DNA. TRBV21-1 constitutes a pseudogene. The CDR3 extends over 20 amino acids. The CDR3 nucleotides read TGTGCCAGCAGCATCGACTCATCTTGGGACAGCGTCGACTCTGGAAACACCATATATTTT. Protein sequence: CASSIDSSWDSVDSGNTIYF.

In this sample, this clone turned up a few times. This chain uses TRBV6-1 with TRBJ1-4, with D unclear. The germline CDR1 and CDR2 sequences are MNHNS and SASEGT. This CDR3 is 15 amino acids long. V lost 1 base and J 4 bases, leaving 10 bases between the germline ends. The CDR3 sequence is CASSEGATLNEKLFF. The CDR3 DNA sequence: TGTGCCAGCAGTGAAGGGGCCACCCTTAATGAAAAACTGTTTTTT.

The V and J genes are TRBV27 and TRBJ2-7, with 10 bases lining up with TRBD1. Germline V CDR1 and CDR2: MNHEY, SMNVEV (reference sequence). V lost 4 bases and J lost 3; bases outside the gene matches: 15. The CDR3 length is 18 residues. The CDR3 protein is CASSSYTSRDRGLYEQYF. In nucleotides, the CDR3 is TGTGCCAGCAGTTCCTACACCAGTCGAGACAGGGGGCTCTACGAGCAGTACTTC.

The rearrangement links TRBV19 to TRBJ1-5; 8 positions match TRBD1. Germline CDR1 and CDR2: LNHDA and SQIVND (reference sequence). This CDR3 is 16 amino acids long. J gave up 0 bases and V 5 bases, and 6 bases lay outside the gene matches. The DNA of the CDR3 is TGTGCCAGTAGTCTACAGGGGGTTTATAGCAATCAGCCCCAGCATTTT. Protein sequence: CASSLQGVYSNQPQHF.

CDR3 sequence reads: CASSPRQGNNSPLHF. The CDR3 nucleotides are TGTGCCAGCAGCCCGCGACAGGGCAATAATTCACCCCTCCACTTT. The chain has TRBV5-4 and TRBJ1-6, with 7 positions matching TRBD1. Germline V CDR1 and CDR2: SGHNT, YYREEE (reference sequence). V dropped 4 bases and J dropped 5; count of bases not matched to a gene: 6. The CDR3 sequence is 15 residues long.

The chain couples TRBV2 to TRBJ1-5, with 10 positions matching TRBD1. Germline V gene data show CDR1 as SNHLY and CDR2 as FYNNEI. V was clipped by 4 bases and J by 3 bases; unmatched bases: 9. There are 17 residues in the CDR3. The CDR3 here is CASSAPGTGALNQPQHF. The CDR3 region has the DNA TGTGCCAGCAGTGCCCCCGGGACAGGGGCTCTCAATCAGCCCCAGCATTTT.

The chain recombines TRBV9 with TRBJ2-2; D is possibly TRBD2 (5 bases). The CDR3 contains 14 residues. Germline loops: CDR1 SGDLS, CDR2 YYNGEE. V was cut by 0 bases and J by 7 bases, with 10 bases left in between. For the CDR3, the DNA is TGTGCCAGCAGCGTAGTTGGTAGCGACGGGGAGCTGTTTTTT. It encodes CASSVVGSDGELFF.